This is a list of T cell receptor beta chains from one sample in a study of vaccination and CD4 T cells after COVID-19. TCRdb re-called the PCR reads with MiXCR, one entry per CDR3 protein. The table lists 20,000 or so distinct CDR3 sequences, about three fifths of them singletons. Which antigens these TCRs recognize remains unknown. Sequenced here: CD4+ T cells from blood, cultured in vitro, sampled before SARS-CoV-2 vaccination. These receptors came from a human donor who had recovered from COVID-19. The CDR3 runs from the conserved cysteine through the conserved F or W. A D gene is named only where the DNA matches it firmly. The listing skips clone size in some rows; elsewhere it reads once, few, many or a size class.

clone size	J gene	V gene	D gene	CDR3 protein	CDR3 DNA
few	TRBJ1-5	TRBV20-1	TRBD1	CSAREQGGDQPQHF	TGCAGTGCTAGAGAACAGGGGGGGGATCAGCCCCAGCATTTT
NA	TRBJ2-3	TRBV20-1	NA	CSAPRSTDTQYF	TGCAGTGCCCCCCGCAGCACAGATACGCAGTATTTT
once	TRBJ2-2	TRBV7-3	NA	CASSLIGAFANTGELFF	TGTGCCAGCAGCTTAATTGGAGCTTTTGCGAACACCGGGGAGCTGTTTTTT
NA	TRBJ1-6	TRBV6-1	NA	CASTTDADRYSPLHF	TGTGCCAGCACCACCGATGCGGATAGATATTCACCCCTCCACTTT
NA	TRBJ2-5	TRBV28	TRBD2	CASSLQTSAETQYF	TGTGCCAGCAGCCTTCAGACTAGCGCAGAGACCCAGTACTTC
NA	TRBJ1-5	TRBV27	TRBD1	CASSSADRGSQPQHF	TGTGCCAGCAGTTCCGCGGACAGGGGCAGTCAGCCCCAGCATTTT
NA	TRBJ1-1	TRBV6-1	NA	CASRLQRNTEAFF	TGTGCCAGCAGATTACAGAGGAACACTGAAGCTTTCTTT
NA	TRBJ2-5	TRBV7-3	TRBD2	CASSAQSGRGETQYF	TGTGCCAGCAGCGCCCAGAGCGGGAGAGGAGAGACCCAGTACTTC
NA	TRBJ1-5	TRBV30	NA	CAWSESDDQPQHF	TGTGCCTGGAGTGAGTCCGACGACCAGCCCCAGCATTTT
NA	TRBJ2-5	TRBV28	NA	CASSFPLRGGQETQYF	TGTGCCAGCAGCTTCCCCCTCAGGGGGGGCCAAGAGACCCAGTACTTC
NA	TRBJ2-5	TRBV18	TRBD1	CASSPPGQGSLGTQYF	TGTGCCAGCTCACCACCGGGACAGGGGTCTTTGGGGACCCAGTACTTC
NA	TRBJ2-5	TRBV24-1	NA	CATSMLPLGSLETQYF	TGTGCCACCAGCATGCTACCTCTTGGTAGTCTAGAGACCCAGTACTTC
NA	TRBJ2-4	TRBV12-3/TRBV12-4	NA	CASSASQQGYIQYF	TGTGCCAGCAGTGCCTCTCAACAGGGCTATATTCAGTACTTC
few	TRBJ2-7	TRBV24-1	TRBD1	CATRQGTGEQYF	TGTGCCACCCGACAGGGGACGGGTGAGCAGTACTTC
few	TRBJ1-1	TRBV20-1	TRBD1	CSANYGRGQGEAFF	TGCAGTGCCAACTACGGGAGGGGGCAGGGTGAAGCTTTCTTT
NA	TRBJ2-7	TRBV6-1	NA	CASSTLPYEQYF	TGTGCCAGCAGTACCCTTCCCTACGAGCAGTACTTC
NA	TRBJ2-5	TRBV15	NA	CATSSQRGGTQETQYF	TGTGCCACCAGCAGTCAACGGGGAGGCACTCAAGAGACCCAGTACTTC
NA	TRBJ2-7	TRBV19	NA	CASSMEWGGGGQYF	TGTGCCAGTAGTATGGAGTGGGGGGGCGGCGGGCAGTACTTC
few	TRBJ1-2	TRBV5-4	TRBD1	CASSFQGQVYGYTF	TGTGCCAGCAGCTTCCAGGGACAGGTCTATGGCTACACCTTC
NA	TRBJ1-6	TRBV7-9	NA	CASSQARDISPLHF	TGTGCCAGCAGCCAAGCAAGGGACATTTCACCCCTCCACTTT
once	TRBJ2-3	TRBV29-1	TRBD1	CSVAGGPGTDTQYF	TGCAGCGTTGCAGGGGGCCCCGGCACAGATACGCAGTATTTT
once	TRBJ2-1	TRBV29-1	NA	CSVEDPGGSYNEQFF	TGCAGCGTTGAGGACCCTGGCGGGTCCTACAATGAGCAGTTCTTC
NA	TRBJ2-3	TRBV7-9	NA	CASSFDGGIDTQYF	TGTGCCAGCAGCTTCGACGGGGGAATAGATACGCAGTATTTT
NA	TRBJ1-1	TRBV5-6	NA	CASSRQDYGNTEAFF	TGTGCCAGCAGCCGACAGGACTACGGGAACACTGAAGCTTTCTTT
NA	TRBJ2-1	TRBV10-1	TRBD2	CASSAIAGGPLYEQFF	TGCGCCAGCAGTGCGATTGCGGGAGGGCCTCTCTATGAGCAGTTCTTC
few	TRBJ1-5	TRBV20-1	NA	CSASRGNSNQPQHF	TGCAGTGCTAGTAGGGGAAATAGCAATCAGCCCCAGCATTTT
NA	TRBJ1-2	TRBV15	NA	CATGTSNYGYTF	TGTGCCACCGGCACCAGTAACTATGGCTACACCTTC
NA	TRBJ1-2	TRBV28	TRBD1	CASSPSGTGLSGYTF	TGTGCCAGCAGTCCCTCCGGGACAGGTTTGAGTGGCTACACCTTC
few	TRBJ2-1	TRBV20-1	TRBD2	CSAFGTSGRSSYNEQFF	TGCAGTGCTTTTGGGACTAGCGGGAGGAGCTCCTACAATGAGCAGTTCTTC
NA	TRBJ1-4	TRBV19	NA	CASSTGPDSEKLFF	TGTGCCAGTAGTACGGGGCCGGATAGTGAAAAACTGTTTTTT
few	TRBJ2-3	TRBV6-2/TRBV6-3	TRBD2	CASRGSSTDTQYF	TGTGCCAGCCGCGGGAGTAGCACAGATACGCAGTATTTT
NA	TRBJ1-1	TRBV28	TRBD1	CASSLTGVNTEAFF	TGTGCCAGCAGTCTTACAGGGGTGAACACTGAAGCTTTCTTT
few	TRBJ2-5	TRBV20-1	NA	CSVRRTQETQYF	TGCAGTGTAAGGAGAACACAAGAGACCCAGTACTTC
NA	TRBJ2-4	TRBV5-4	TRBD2	CASSPGTSGRGGGFAKNIQYF	TGTGCCAGCAGCCCAGGGACTAGCGGGAGAGGGGGGGGTTTTGCCAAAAACATTCAGTACTTC
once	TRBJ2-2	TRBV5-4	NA	CASSRDGENTGELFF	TGTGCCAGCAGCAGGGACGGGGAGAACACCGGGGAGCTGTTTTTT
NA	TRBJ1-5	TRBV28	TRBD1	CASRRDRVEGQPQHF	TGTGCCAGCCGCCGGGACAGGGTTGAGGGGCAGCCCCAGCATTTT
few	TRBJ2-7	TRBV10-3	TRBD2	CAISELAGVYEQYF	TGTGCCATCAGTGAACTAGCGGGAGTGTACGAGCAGTACTTC
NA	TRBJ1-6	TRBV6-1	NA	CASSPLTLDNNSPLHF	TGTGCCAGCAGTCCCCTCACGCTAGATAATAATTCACCCCTCCACTTT
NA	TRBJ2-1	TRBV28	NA	CASSLPGLAPYNEQFF	TGTGCCAGCAGTTTACCAGGGCTAGCGCCTTACAATGAGCAGTTCTTC
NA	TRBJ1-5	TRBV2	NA	CASSDRGGIGQPQHF	TGTGCCAGCAGTGACCGAGGGGGTATCGGTCAGCCCCAGCATTTT
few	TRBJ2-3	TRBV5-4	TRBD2	CASSSGLARVTDTQYF	TGTGCCAGCAGCTCCGGACTAGCGAGAGTCACAGATACGCAGTATTTT
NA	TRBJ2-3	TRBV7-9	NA	CASSLPSITTDTQYF	TGTGCCAGCAGCCTCCCATCGATAACCACAGATACGCAGTATTTT
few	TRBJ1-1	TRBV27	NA	CASSLRGREAFF	TGTGCCAGCAGTTTACGGGGTAGAGAAGCTTTCTTT
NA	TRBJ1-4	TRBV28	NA	CASSLRDSNEKLFF	TGTGCCAGCAGTTTAAGGGATAGTAATGAAAAACTGTTTTTT
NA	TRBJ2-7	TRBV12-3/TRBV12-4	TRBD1	CASGTGGDKQYF	TGTGCCAGCGGGACAGGGGGCGATAAGCAGTACTTC
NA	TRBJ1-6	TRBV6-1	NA	CASSTDGALIINSPLHF	TGTGCCAGCAGTACAGACGGGGCCTTAATTATTAATTCACCCCTCCACTTT
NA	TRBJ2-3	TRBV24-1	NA	CATSQTNTDTQYF	TGTGCCACCAGTCAGACCAACACAGATACGCAGTATTTT